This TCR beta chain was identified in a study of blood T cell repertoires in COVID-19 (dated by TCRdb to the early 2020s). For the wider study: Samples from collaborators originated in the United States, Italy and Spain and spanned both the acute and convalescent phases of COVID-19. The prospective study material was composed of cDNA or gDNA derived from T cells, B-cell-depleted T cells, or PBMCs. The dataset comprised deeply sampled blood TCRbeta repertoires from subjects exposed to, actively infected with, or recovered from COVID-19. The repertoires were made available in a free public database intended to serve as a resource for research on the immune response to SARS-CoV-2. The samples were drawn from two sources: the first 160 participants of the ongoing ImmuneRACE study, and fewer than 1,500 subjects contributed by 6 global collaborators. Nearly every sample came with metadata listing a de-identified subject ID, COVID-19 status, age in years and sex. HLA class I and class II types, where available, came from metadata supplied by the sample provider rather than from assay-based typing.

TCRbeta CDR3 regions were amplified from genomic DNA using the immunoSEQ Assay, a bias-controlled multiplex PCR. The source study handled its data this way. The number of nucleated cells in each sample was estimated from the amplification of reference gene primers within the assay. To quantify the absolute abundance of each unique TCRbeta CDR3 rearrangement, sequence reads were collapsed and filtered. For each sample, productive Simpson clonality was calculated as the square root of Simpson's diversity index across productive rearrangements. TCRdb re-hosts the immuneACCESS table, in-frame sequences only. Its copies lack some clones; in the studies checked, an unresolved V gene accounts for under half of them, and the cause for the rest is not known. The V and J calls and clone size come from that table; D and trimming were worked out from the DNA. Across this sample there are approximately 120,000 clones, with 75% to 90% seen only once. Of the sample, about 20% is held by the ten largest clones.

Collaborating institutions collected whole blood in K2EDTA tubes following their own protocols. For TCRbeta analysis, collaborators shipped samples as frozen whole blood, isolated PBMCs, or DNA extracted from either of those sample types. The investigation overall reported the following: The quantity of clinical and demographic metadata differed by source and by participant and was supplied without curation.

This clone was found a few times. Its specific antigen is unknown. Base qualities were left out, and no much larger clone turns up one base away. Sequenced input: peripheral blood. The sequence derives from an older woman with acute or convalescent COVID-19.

The base sequence is TGTGCCTGGAGTTCTACTCCGGGACATTATAATTCACCCCTCCACTTT. Its protein is CAWSSTPGHYNSPLHF. The V and J segments used are TRBV30 and TRBJ1-6; 6 matching bases give a weak D call of TRBD1. Trimming costs V 2 bases and J 4 bases, and their ends lie 15 bases apart. The CDR3 numbers 16 residues from cysteine through phenylalanine. CDR3 DNA is the only sequence kept; it has 48 bases, read in frame from the first base. Taken from the germline V gene (reference sequence), the CDR1 and CDR2 loops are GTSNPN and SVGIG.